Listed here are 22 T cell receptor beta chains from one sample, sequenced in a study of T cell repertoires in cytomegalovirus infection (dated by TCRdb to between 2018 and 2020). Sequenced on an Illumina HiSeq 1500. TCRdb cleaned the public reads at Q25 with fastp, built clones with MiXCR and kept in-frame beta chains. Every entry covers one CDR3 protein and lists the most common genes and DNA from its rows. The sample includes around 180,000 distinct CDR3 sequences, with under 25% observed a single time. 2.5% to 3% of the sample goes to the ten largest clones. Sequencing was done on a sample of PBMCs. These receptors were taken from a human donor in good health (CMV status not recorded). Some clones in this sample may be carry-over from other donors' samples.

This clonotype showed up many times. The chain couples TRBV2 to TRBJ2-3; D unclear. CDR3 length: 12 residues. CDR1 SNHLY and CDR2 FYNNEI come from the germline V gene. The germline V and J ends were trimmed by 5 bases and 5 bases, with 8 bases remaining between them. The CDR3 loop is CASSQDVDTQYF. CDR3 bases: TGTGCCAGCAGTCAGGATGTAGATACGCAGTATTTT.

This chain joins TRBV19 and TRBJ1-1; D call uncertain. Trimming removed 0 bases from V and 1 base from J, with 6 bases in between. Germline V gene lookup returns CDR1 LNHDA and CDR2 SQIVND (reference sequence). The CDR3 extends over 14 amino acids. The CDR3 nucleotides are TGTGCCAGTAGTATAGATCTCAGGAACACTGAAGCTTTCTTT. Translation: CASSIDLRNTEAFF.

This chain joins TRBV7-9 and TRBJ1-1; D remains ambiguous. Germline V lookup: CDR1 SEHNR, CDR2 FQNEAQ (reference sequence). The CDR3 contains 14 residues. Trimming left V 7 bases short and J 0 bases short, with 12 bases between. The CDR3 sequence: CASTRTELNTEAFF. DNA of the CDR3: TGTGCCAGCACCCGGACTGAATTGAACACTGAAGCTTTCTTT.

This clonotype was picked up many times. The CDR3: CASSPTGGWIYEQYF. The CDR3 DNA reads TGTGCCAGCAGCCCCACAGGGGGGTGGATCTACGAGCAGTACTTC. V usage is TRBV7-2 and J usage is TRBJ2-7; 8 nucleotides match TRBD1. V lost 5 bases and J lost 3; bases outside the gene matches: 9. There are 15 residues in the CDR3. Germline V lookup: CDR1 SGHTA, CDR2 FQGNSA.

The table lists this clonotype with many counts. This chain connects TRBV4-2 to TRBJ1-1; D gene uncertain. Trimming left V 3 bases short and J 0 bases short, with 5 bases between. CDR1 is LGHNA, CDR2 YNFKEQ, per germline. The CDR3 consists of 13 residues. CDR3 protein: CASSQTVNTEAFF. CDR3 DNA: TGTGCCAGCAGCCAGACGGTGAACACTGAAGCTTTCTTT.

As DNA, the CDR3 is TGTGCCAGCAGCCCACCGACAGGGGGCGCGGAGGGCTACACCTTC. It yields the protein CASSPPTGGAEGYTF. This chain uses TRBV28 with TRBJ1-2, with TRBD1 matching over 10 bases. J was trimmed by 8 bases and V by 6 bases; bases with no gene match: 12. Germline CDR1 MDHEN, CDR2 SYDVKM. This CDR3 is built from 15 residues.

The chain is built from TRBV5-4 and TRBJ1-1; 7 bases map to TRBD1. The CDR3 length is 15 residues. With V trimmed by 0 bases and J by 1 base, 3 bases remained unmatched. Germline lookup yields CDR1 SGHNT and CDR2 YYREEE (reference sequence). CDR3 nucleotides: TGTGCCAGCAGCTTGGACCCAGGGGGGAACACTGAAGCTTTCTTT. Translating it yields CASSLDPGGNTEAFF.

The chain links TRBV28 to TRBJ2-1; D uncertain. The CDR3 has 14 amino acids. V lost 3 bases and J lost 6, with 12 bases in between. Germline CDR1 and CDR2: MDHEN and SYDVKM. Here the CDR3 reads CASSFSNSFNEQFF. DNA for the CDR3: TGTGCCAGCAGTTTCTCAAACAGTTTCAATGAGCAGTTCTTC. The full variable domain, its missing parts supplied by reference TRBV28 and TRBJ2-1, is DVKVTQSSRYLVKRTGEKVFLECVQDMDHENMFWYRQDPGLGLRLIYFSYDVKMKEKGDIPEGYSVSREKKERFSLILESASTNQTSMYLCASSFSNSFNEQFFGPGTRLTVL.

The table lists this clonotype with a few counts. This chain connects TRBV2 to TRBJ2-7, with 7 bases identical to TRBD2. CDR3 length: 14 amino acids. V shed 6 bases, J shed 5 bases, and the junction held 10 bases outside the gene matches. The germline gives CDR1 SNHLY, CDR2 FYNNEI. Here the CDR3 reads CASRVSGTVDEQYF. The CDR3 bases are TGTGCCAGCAGGGTCAGCGGGACGGTGGACGAGCAGTACTTC.

This clonotype turned up a few times. The genes are TRBV24-1 and TRBJ1-5; D is unclear. In germline, CDR1 is KGHDR, CDR2 SFDVKD. The CDR3 totals 13 residues. Trimming removed 4 bases from V and 7 bases from J, with 10 bases in between. CDR3 region: CATSDHTTQPQHF. The CDR3 DNA sequence: TGTGCCACCAGTGACCATACAACCCAGCCCCAGCATTTT.

The CDR3 coding sequence is TGTGCCAGCAGCTTTAGCGTGAACACTGAAGCTTTCTTT. This gives the protein CASSFSVNTEAFF. This rearrangement joins TRBV7-4 to TRBJ1-1, with no clear D. The CDR3 runs 13 residues. The V gene lost 3 bases and the J gene lost 0 bases, with 5 bases spanning the gap. Germline assignment: CDR1 SGHVT and CDR2 SQSDAQ.

This clonotype was detected only a few times. The chain has TRBV24-1 and TRBJ2-1, with unresolved D. The CDR3 has 13 amino acids. Per germline, CDR1 KGHDR and CDR2 SFDVKD. V was trimmed by 3 bases and J by 9 bases, leaving 11 bases between them. The CDR3 DNA sequence: TGTGCCACCAGTGATCCCCCAGGCGGTGAGCAGTTCTTC. Its protein is CATSDPPGGEQFF.

This clonotype was recorded at least ten times. The genes are TRBV12-3 or TRBV12-4 and TRBJ1-2; 9 bases align to TRBD1. The junction had 9 bases not matched to a gene; V was cut back by 4 bases and J by 6 bases. This CDR3 comprises 15 residues. The CDR3 nucleotides are TGTGCCAGCAGTTCACAGGGGGCGCGACTCCATGGCTACACCTTC. Translated: CASSSQGARLHGYTF.

The CDR3 DNA follows: TGCAGTGCTTCAGCGGGGGGCCCGAACAATGAGCAGTTCTTC. Translated, it gives CSASAGGPNNEQFF. The chain uses TRBV20-1 and TRBJ2-1; 9 nucleotides match TRBD2. CDR3 length: 14 residues. CDR1 and CDR2 from the germline V gene are DFQATT and SNEGSKA (reference sequence). V shed 5 bases and J 5 bases; nucleotides not matched to a gene: 7.

The count of this clonotype is one. The chain employs TRBV3-1 and TRBJ2-4; D gene ambiguous. V lost 8 bases and J lost 6, with 14 bases in between. In germline, CDR1 is LGHDT, CDR2 YNNKEL (reference sequence). The CDR3 has 13 amino acids. Here the CDR3 reads CASGEQAGNIQYF. Here the CDR3 DNA reads TGTGCCAGCGGAGAACAAGCTGGAAACATTCAGTACTTC.

On this clonotype itself: This could be a read error, since a much larger clone is one nucleotide away. This rearrangement joins TRBV7-6 to TRBJ1-1, with TRBD1 identical over 7 bases. Germline-derived CDR1 and CDR2 are SGHVS and FNYEAQ. This CDR3 is 15 amino acids long. Here the CDR3 reads CASSLQGMRNTVAFF. The CDR3 DNA sequence: TGTGCCAGCAGCCTACAGGGGATGAGGAACACTGTAGCTTTCTTT.

This chain joins TRBV7-3 and TRBJ1-1, with TRBD1 as a possible D gene (5 bases). Trimming stripped 5 bases from V and 4 bases from J, with 14 bases between. The germline V gene encodes CDR1 SGHTA and CDR2 FQGTGA. This CDR3 is built from 14 residues. The DNA of the CDR3 is TGTGCCAGCAGCCCTAGGGGTTCGGCCACTGAAGCTTTCTTT. This codes for CASSPRGSATEAFF.

This clonotype has a count of ten or more. The chain links TRBV7-2 to TRBJ2-7; D is uncertain. V was trimmed by 7 bases and J by 0 bases, leaving 16 bases between them. Germline-derived CDR1 and CDR2 are SGHTA and FQGNSA. CDR3 length: 15 amino acids. CDR3: CASTPTVRGSYEQYF. The CDR3, as DNA: TGTGCCAGCACCCCCACCGTTCGAGGCTCCTACGAGCAGTACTTC.

V gene TRBV7-9 combines with J gene TRBJ2-5, with TRBD2 matching 8 bases. CDR1 SEHNR and CDR2 FQNEAQ come from the germline V gene (reference sequence). CDR3 length: 15 residues. J gave up 3 bases and V 8 bases, and 11 bases lay outside the gene matches. The CDR3 nucleotides read TGTGCCAGCGAGGGGCTAGCGGGTTTTAAAGAGACCCAGTACTTC. Encoded protein: CASEGLAGFKETQYF.

This clonotype was observed a few times. The chain joins TRBV5-4 to TRBJ1-2; D ambiguous. V shed 4 bases and J shed 4 bases, with 20 bases lying between them. Germline V gene data show CDR1 as SGHNT and CDR2 as YYREEE (reference sequence). The CDR3 runs to 16 residues. CDR3: CASSIGGQPPGYGYTF. CDR3 nucleotides: TGTGCCAGCAGCATTGGAGGGCAGCCCCCCGGCTATGGCTACACCTTC.

CDR3 DNA: TGTGCCAGCAGTTCGAAGAACACCGGGGAGCTGTTTTTT. Its protein is CASSSKNTGELFF. The rearrangement uses TRBV12-3 or TRBV12-4 and TRBJ2-2; D not resolved. Trimming took 4 bases from V and 1 from J, leaving 4 bases between them. This CDR3 comprises 13 residues.

Concerning this clonotype: A read error may explain this, as a much larger clone is one base away. The DNA of the CDR3 is TGTGCCAGCATCTTGACTAGCGGGACGAGTGAGACCCAGTACTTC. This codes for CASILTSGTSETQYF. The V call is TRBV7-3, the J call TRBJ2-5, with TRBD2 identical over 11 bases. V gave up 7 bases and J gave up 5 bases; unmatched junction bases: 9. This CDR3 contains 15 residues. The germline CDR1 and CDR2 sequences are SGHTA and FQGTGA.